The 20 T cell receptor beta chains below all came from one sample that was sequenced in a study of technical replicates of blood from a handful of donors. Here immunoSEQ multiplex PCR was the method, and the copy in TCRdb shows in-frame clones only, minus some. The sample records 12,000 or so clones, around 91% being singletons. Source material: PBMCs. These receptors originate from a human donor in good health.

The chain joins TRBV2 to TRBJ2-2, with D possibly TRBD1 on 5 matching bases. CDR1 and CDR2 (germline): SNHLY, FYNNEI. V dropped 4 bases and J dropped 6 bases, with 12 bases sitting between them. The CDR3 totals 14 residues. Written as DNA, the CDR3 is TGTGCCAGCAGTGGGGGCAGTTGGGCCGGGGAGCTGTTTTTT. Translation: CASSGGSWAGELFF. The entire variable domain, with the rest obtained from reference TRBV2 and TRBJ2-2, is as follows: EPEVTQTPSHQVTQMGQEVILRCVPISNHLYFYWYRQILGQKVEFLVSFYNNEISEKSEIFDDQFSVERPDGSNFTLKIRSTKLEDSAMYFCASSGGSWAGELFFGEGSRLTVL.

This chain joins TRBV2 and TRBJ1-5; 7 bases map to TRBD1. Germline CDR1 is SNHLY and CDR2 is FYNNEI. Trimming at V came to 7 bases and at J to 7 bases, leaving 10 bases not matched to a gene. The CDR3 has 14 residues. The chain's CDR3 is CASTRQGGEQPQHF. The CDR3, as DNA: TGTGCCAGCACCCGACAGGGAGGCGAGCAGCCCCAGCATTTT.

The rearrangement uses TRBV6-6 and TRBJ2-2, with 11 bases aligning to TRBD1. The germline V gene encodes CDR1 MNHNY and CDR2 SVGAGI (reference sequence). V lost 5 bases to trimming and J lost 6 bases; unmatched junction nucleotides: 5. The CDR3 covers 15 residues. The CDR3 bases are TGTGCCAGCAGTATAAAGGGACAGGGGGCCGGGGAGCTGTTTTTT. Its translation is CASSIKGQGAGELFF.

This sequence joins TRBV14 and TRBJ2-2, with D perhaps TRBD2 (6 bases). This CDR3 has 17 residues. Germline CDR1 reads SGHDN; CDR2 reads FVKESK. Deletions cut 3 bases from V and 5 bases from J, with 19 bases between. The CDR3, as DNA: TGTGCCAGCAGCCAGGGTATTGGGAGGTGGAGTACCGGGGAGCTGTTTTTT. Its translation: CASSQGIGRWSTGELFF.

The V and J genes are TRBV7-2 and TRBJ2-3; no firm D call. The CDR3 has 14 residues. Trimming shortened V by 4 bases and J by 2 bases, and 10 bases separated the two germline ends. Germline V lookup: CDR1 SGHTA, CDR2 FQGNSA. The CDR3 reads CASSWAFSTDTQYF. DNA of the CDR3: TGTGCCAGCAGCTGGGCCTTCTCCACAGATACGCAGTATTTT.

The gene calls are TRBV11-3 and TRBJ2-7; tentative D call: TRBD2 (6 bases). Germline values: CDR1 SGHNT, CDR2 YENEEA. V was shortened by 5 bases and J by 1 base, with 12 bases between the two germline ends. CDR3 length: 14 residues. The CDR3 region has the DNA TGTGCCAGCAGCATTAGCGGTCAATCCTACGAGCAGTACTTC. Protein: CASSISGQSYEQYF.

CDR3 in DNA: TGTGCCAGCAGCCCCATAGCTATCACAGATACGCAGTATTTT. Protein: CASSPIAITDTQYF. V and J are TRBV7-9 and TRBJ2-3, with D uncertain. The CDR3 length is 14 residues. Germline CDR1 is SEHNR and CDR2 is FQNEAQ (reference sequence). Trimming removed 5 bases at V and 2 bases at J, with 11 bases between. Complete variable domain (other parts from reference TRBV7-9 and TRBJ2-3): DTGVSQNPRHKITKRGQNVTFRCDPISEHNRLYWYRQTLGQGPEFLTYFQNEAQLEKSRLLSDRFSAERPKGSFSTLEIQRTEQGDSAMYLCASSPIAITDTQYFGPGTRLTVL.

This chain connects TRBV9 to TRBJ2-7; 12 positions match TRBD2. This CDR3 spans 16 amino acids. In germline, CDR1 is SGDLS, CDR2 YYNGEE. V gave up 0 bases and J gave up 4 bases; unmatched junction bases: 5. The CDR3 is CASSVEASGRGYEQYF. In nucleotides, the CDR3 is TGTGCCAGCAGCGTAGAAGCTAGCGGGAGGGGGTACGAGCAGTACTTC.

The chain couples TRBV19 to TRBJ2-5; the match to TRBD1 covers 12 bases. V shed 6 bases and J 2 bases; nucleotides not matched to a gene: 4. Germline-derived CDR1 and CDR2 are LNHDA and SQIVND (reference sequence). This CDR3 has 15 residues. DNA of the CDR3: TGTGCCAGTAGGACGGGACAGGGGGCACAAGAGACCCAGTACTTC. The encoded protein is CASRTGQGAQETQYF. Full variable domain (missing parts from reference TRBV19 and TRBJ2-5): DGGITQSPKYLFRKEGQNVTLSCEQNLNHDAMYWYRQDPGQGLRLIYYSQIVNDFQKGDIAEGYSVSREKKESFPLTVTSAQKNPTAFYLCASRTGQGAQETQYFGPGTRLLVL.

This clone has a single count. The chain combines TRBV10-3 with TRBJ1-2; D may be TRBD1 (6 bases). The CDR3 loop spans 14 amino acids. V lost 0 bases, J lost 7 bases, and 12 bases lay in between. Looked up from germline, CDR1 is ENHRY and CDR2 is SYGVKD. This chain's CDR3 is CAISESSRGGGYTF. The CDR3 DNA follows: TGTGCCATCAGTGAGTCCAGCAGGGGTGGTGGCTACACCTTC.

This clone has only one observation. The chain is built from TRBV5-4 and TRBJ2-3, with D perhaps matching TRBD1 (6 bases). The CDR3 is 16 amino acids. The V and J ends lost 4 bases and 3 bases respectively, with 18 bases between them. Germline loops: CDR1 SGHNT, CDR2 YYREEE (reference sequence). The CDR3 protein is CASSRSGGATTDTQYF. The CDR3 coding sequence is TGTGCCAGCAGCCGTAGTGGGGGCGCCACGACAGATACGCAGTATTTT.

V is TRBV10-1 and J is TRBJ2-2; 11 nucleotides align to TRBD2. With 0 bases clipped from V and 1 base from J, the junction kept 10 bases outside the gene matches. Germline V gene lookup returns CDR1 WNHNN and CDR2 SYGVQD (reference sequence). The CDR3 has 20 amino acids. CDR3 sequence: CASSESLLSGTSGNTGELFF. The CDR3 DNA reads as TGCGCCAGCAGTGAGTCCCTATTGTCCGGGACTAGCGGGAACACCGGGGAGCTGTTTTTT.

The V call is TRBV10-3, the J call TRBJ2-1; TRBD2 aligns across 10 bases. The V segment lost 6 bases and the J segment 5 bases; nucleotides outside the gene matches: 4. The CDR3 has 14 residues. Germline V gene data show CDR1 as ENHRY and CDR2 as SYGVKD. The CDR3 bases are TGTGCCATCAGACCGGGACTAGCGAACAATGAGCAGTTCTTC. As protein: CAIRPGLANNEQFF.

This chain uses TRBV2 with TRBJ1-1; TRBD1 matches 7 bases. The CDR3 loop spans 15 amino acids. J gave up 5 bases and V 6 bases, and 12 bases lay outside the gene matches. Germline-derived CDR1 and CDR2 are SNHLY and FYNNEI. The CDR3 reads CASSRDRDSWTEAFF. In nucleotides, the CDR3 is TGTGCCAGCAGCCGAGACCGGGACAGTTGGACTGAAGCTTTCTTT.

The chain has TRBV7-9 and TRBJ2-2; D possibly corresponds to TRBD2 (7 bases). CDR3 length: 15 residues. V gave up 5 bases and J gave up 4 bases, with 14 bases separating them. Germline V gene lookup returns CDR1 SEHNR and CDR2 FQNEAQ (reference sequence). The CDR3 is CASSRQRGGTGELFF. The CDR3 nucleotides are TGTGCCAGCAGCCGACAGAGGGGGGGCACCGGGGAGCTGTTTTTT.

This chain links TRBV4-1 with TRBJ2-5; possible D gene TRBD2, 6 bases. The V end was cut by 1 base, the J end by 4 bases, with 16 bases between. This CDR3 is built from 16 residues. From germline, CDR1 is MGHRA and CDR2 YSYEKL. CDR3 sequence (DNA): TGCGCCAGCAGCCAAGGGGAGACTAGTGGTGGAGAGACCCAGTACTTC. Its protein is CASSQGETSGGETQYF.

The chain has TRBV27 and TRBJ2-5; D not resolved. CDR3 length equals 15 residues. Germline V gene lookup returns CDR1 MNHEY and CDR2 SMNVEV (reference sequence). V was cut by 4 bases and J by 1 base, with 13 bases left in between. The CDR3 DNA is TGTGCCAGCAGTTCGAGTCAGGCAGTCCAAGAGACCCAGTACTTC. Its protein product is CASSSSQAVQETQYF.

Comment on this clone: A junction end diverges from the germline sequence, so it may reflect a read error. The chain recombines TRBV6-5 with TRBJ2-7, with 8 bases aligning to TRBD1. Germline assignment: CDR1 MNHEY and CDR2 SVGAGI. This CDR3 contains 15 residues. CDR3 nucleotide sequence: TGTGCCCGCAGTTACTCGAGGGGGACAGGCTACGAGCAGTACTTC. Translation: CARSYSRGTGYEQYF.

V is TRBV6-1 and J is TRBJ2-5; no definite D call. Germline V lookup: CDR1 MNHNS, CDR2 SASEGT. With 7 bases removed from V and 0 bases from J, the gap between germline ends came to 12 bases. The CDR3 is made up of 14 amino acids. In DNA form, the CDR3 reads TGTGCCAGCACTACCGACATCTACCAAGAGACCCAGTACTTC. Amino acid sequence: CASTTDIYQETQYF.

About this clone: A junction end diverges from the germline sequence, so it may reflect a read error. This sequence joins TRBV5-1 and TRBJ2-1, with 12 bases identical to TRBD2. The length of the CDR3 is 12 residues. Germline V gene data show CDR1 as SGHRS and CDR2 as YFSETQ. DNA of the CDR3: TGCGCCAGCAGCCCGGGAACTAGCGGGAGGCTCTTC. It specifies CASSPGTSGRLF.